This is a list of T cell receptor beta chains from one sample in a study of shared T cell receptors in the human thymus. Using immunoSEQ multiplex PCR, the repertoire was profiled, and TCRdb retains in-frame clones only, with some absent. The table lists hundreds of thousands of clones, around nine tenths of them singletons. This sample also appeared in a second study, on human thymus T cells.

The sequencing input was thymocytes. The origin of the receptors is a boy younger than two with a congenital heart defect. Both conserved end residues are part of each CDR3. D genes are given only for firm matches. Size values are once, few and many counts, or a class for expanded clones, and some rows have none.

V gene: TRBV12-5
D gene: TRBD2
clone size: NA
J gene: TRBJ2-3
CDR3 protein: CASGLKITGRDLTDTQYF
CDR3 DNA: TGTGCTAGTGGTTTGAAGATAACCGGGAGGGACCTCACAGATACGCAGTATTTT

V gene: TRBV29-1
D gene: TRBD1
clone size: NA
J gene: TRBJ2-7
CDR3 protein: CSVRDSVYEQYF
CDR3 DNA: TGCAGCGTTCGGGACAGCGTCTACGAGCAGTACTTC

V gene: TRBV25-1
D gene: NA
clone size: NA
J gene: TRBJ2-7
CDR3 protein: CASSAGHRSYEQYF
CDR3 DNA: TGTGCCAGCAGTGCGGGACACAGGTCCTACGAGCAGTACTTC

V gene: TRBV15
D gene: NA
clone size: NA
J gene: TRBJ2-5
CDR3 protein: CATSRDRELGETQYF
CDR3 DNA: TGTGCCACCAGCAGAGATCGGGAGTTGGGAGAGACCCAGTACTTC

V gene: TRBV27
D gene: NA
clone size: NA
J gene: TRBJ2-4
CDR3 protein: CASSPLAKNIQYF
CDR3 DNA: TGTGCCAGCAGTCCCTTAGCCAAAAACATTCAGTACTTC

V gene: TRBV4-3
D gene: NA
clone size: NA
J gene: TRBJ2-3
CDR3 protein: CASSLTGDYTQYF
CDR3 DNA: TGCGCCAGCAGCCTGACAGGAGATTATACGCAGTATTTT

V gene: TRBV14
D gene: TRBD1
clone size: NA
J gene: TRBJ2-5
CDR3 protein: CASSQDGDRGPPETQYF
CDR3 DNA: TGTGCCAGCAGCCAAGACGGCGACAGGGGCCCCCCCGAGACCCAGTACTTC

V gene: TRBV30
D gene: TRBD1
clone size: NA
J gene: TRBJ2-4
CDR3 protein: CAWSPRDRVSIAKNIQYF
CDR3 DNA: TGTGCCTGGAGCCCCCGGGACAGGGTATCAATAGCCAAAAACATTCAGTACTTC

V gene: TRBV28
D gene: TRBD1
clone size: NA
J gene: TRBJ1-5
CDR3 protein: CASRSYRGLGQPQHF
CDR3 DNA: TGTGCCAGCAGGTCCTACAGGGGTCTTGGTCAGCCCCAGCATTTT

V gene: TRBV5-6
D gene: TRBD2
clone size: NA
J gene: TRBJ2-1
CDR3 protein: CASNTKGPSGAYNEQFF
CDR3 DNA: TGTGCCAGCAACACTAAAGGCCCCAGCGGGGCCTACAATGAGCAGTTCTTC

V gene: TRBV6-1
D gene: NA
clone size: few
J gene: TRBJ1-1
CDR3 protein: CASSSITEAFF
CDR3 DNA: TGTGCCAGCAGTTCTATCACTGAAGCTTTCTTT

V gene: TRBV10-3
D gene: TRBD2
clone size: NA
J gene: TRBJ2-2
CDR3 protein: CAIPSRDYSGRRPNTGELFF
CDR3 DNA: TGTGCCATCCCCTCCCGGGACTATAGCGGGAGAAGGCCGAACACCGGGGAGCTGTTTTTT

V gene: TRBV14
D gene: TRBD1
clone size: NA
J gene: TRBJ2-7
CDR3 protein: CASSPTGPTYEQYF
CDR3 DNA: TGTGCCAGCAGCCCGACAGGGCCGACCTACGAGCAGTACTTC

V gene: TRBV19
D gene: NA
clone size: NA
J gene: TRBJ2-7
CDR3 protein: CASSAASGTSYLAYEQYF
CDR3 DNA: TGTGCCAGTAGTGCCGCTTCCGGGACTTCCTACCTTGCCTACGAGCAGTACTTC

V gene: TRBV6-5
D gene: TRBD1
clone size: NA
J gene: TRBJ2-7
CDR3 protein: CASSPNRTGNEQYF
CDR3 DNA: TGTGCCAGCAGCCCCAACAGGACAGGGAACGAGCAGTACTTC

V gene: TRBV28
D gene: TRBD1
clone size: NA
J gene: TRBJ1-4
CDR3 protein: CASSFLEGARGNEKLFF
CDR3 DNA: TGTGCCAGCAGTTTTTTGGAGGGGGCCAGAGGTAATGAAAAACTGTTTTTT

V gene: TRBV19
D gene: NA
clone size: NA
J gene: TRBJ1-5
CDR3 protein: CASTPLGPGPNNQPQHF
CDR3 DNA: TGTGCCAGTACCCCCCTAGGTCCGGGTCCCAACAATCAGCCCCAGCATTTT

V gene: TRBV5-6
D gene: NA
clone size: NA
J gene: TRBJ2-1
CDR3 protein: CASSTDLVRGLTFF
CDR3 DNA: TGTGCCAGCAGCACCGACTTAGTCCGAGGTTTGACGTTCTTC

V gene: TRBV5-6
D gene: NA
clone size: NA
J gene: TRBJ1-4
CDR3 protein: CASSLRWTNNEKLFF
CDR3 DNA: TGTGCCAGCAGCTTGAGGTGGACAAATAATGAAAAACTGTTTTTT

V gene: TRBV7-2
D gene: NA
clone size: NA
J gene: TRBJ1-1
CDR3 protein: CASSPDRWKGNTEAFF
CDR3 DNA: TGTGCCAGCAGCCCCGACAGGTGGAAGGGCAACACTGAAGCTTTCTTT

V gene: TRBV27
D gene: TRBD1
clone size: NA
J gene: TRBJ2-7
CDR3 protein: CASRGPGSKGQGIYEQYF
CDR3 DNA: TGTGCCAGCCGTGGCCCTGGTAGTAAGGGACAGGGAATATACGAGCAGTACTTC

V gene: TRBV7-9
D gene: TRBD2
clone size: NA
J gene: TRBJ2-3
CDR3 protein: CASSLAGGLTQYF
CDR3 DNA: TGTGCCAGCAGCTTAGCGGGAGGGCTTACGCAGTATTTT

V gene: TRBV5-1
D gene: NA
clone size: NA
J gene: TRBJ2-1
CDR3 protein: CASSPLEGGYNEQFF
CDR3 DNA: TGCGCCAGCAGTCCCCTAGAGGGGGGGTACAATGAGCAGTTCTTC

V gene: TRBV7-9
D gene: NA
clone size: few
J gene: TRBJ1-1
CDR3 protein: CASSFRGNTEAFF
CDR3 DNA: TGTGCCAGCAGCTTTAGGGGGAACACTGAAGCTTTCTTT

V gene: TRBV7-7
D gene: TRBD1
clone size: NA
J gene: TRBJ2-5
CDR3 protein: CASCPGGEKTQYF
CDR3 DNA: TGTGCTAGCTGTCCAGGGGGCGAAAAGACCCAGTACTTC

V gene: TRBV10-2
D gene: NA
clone size: NA
J gene: TRBJ1-4
CDR3 protein: CASKEDEKLFF
CDR3 DNA: TGCGCCAGCAAGGAGGACGAAAAACTGTTTTTT

V gene: TRBV4-1
D gene: NA
clone size: NA
J gene: TRBJ2-2
CDR3 protein: CASSQPDSTYTGELFF
CDR3 DNA: TGCGCCAGCAGCCAACCCGACAGTACGTACACCGGGGAGCTGTTTTTT

V gene: TRBV29-1
D gene: TRBD1
clone size: NA
J gene: TRBJ1-1
CDR3 protein: CSVEKGRTGESGTEAFF
CDR3 DNA: TGCAGCGTTGAAAAGGGGAGGACAGGGGAGAGCGGCACTGAAGCTTTCTTT

V gene: TRBV15
D gene: TRBD2
clone size: NA
J gene: TRBJ2-1
CDR3 protein: CATAHIGGTSGREGSYNEQFF
CDR3 DNA: TGTGCCACCGCTCACATAGGGGGGACTAGCGGGAGGGAGGGATCATACAATGAGCAGTTCTTC

V gene: TRBV27
D gene: NA
clone size: NA
J gene: TRBJ2-2
CDR3 protein: CASSPPGTGELFF
CDR3 DNA: TGTGCCAGCAGTCCCCCAGGTACCGGGGAGCTGTTTTTT

V gene: TRBV9
D gene: NA
clone size: NA
J gene: TRBJ1-4
CDR3 protein: CASSVDGEGKLFF
CDR3 DNA: TGTGCCAGCAGCGTAGATGGAGAGGGAAAACTGTTTTTT

V gene: TRBV11-2
D gene: TRBD2
clone size: NA
J gene: TRBJ2-4
CDR3 protein: CASSLGGVRAAKNIQYF
CDR3 DNA: TGTGCCAGCAGCTTGGGGGGGGTCAGGGCGGCCAAAAACATTCAGTACTTC